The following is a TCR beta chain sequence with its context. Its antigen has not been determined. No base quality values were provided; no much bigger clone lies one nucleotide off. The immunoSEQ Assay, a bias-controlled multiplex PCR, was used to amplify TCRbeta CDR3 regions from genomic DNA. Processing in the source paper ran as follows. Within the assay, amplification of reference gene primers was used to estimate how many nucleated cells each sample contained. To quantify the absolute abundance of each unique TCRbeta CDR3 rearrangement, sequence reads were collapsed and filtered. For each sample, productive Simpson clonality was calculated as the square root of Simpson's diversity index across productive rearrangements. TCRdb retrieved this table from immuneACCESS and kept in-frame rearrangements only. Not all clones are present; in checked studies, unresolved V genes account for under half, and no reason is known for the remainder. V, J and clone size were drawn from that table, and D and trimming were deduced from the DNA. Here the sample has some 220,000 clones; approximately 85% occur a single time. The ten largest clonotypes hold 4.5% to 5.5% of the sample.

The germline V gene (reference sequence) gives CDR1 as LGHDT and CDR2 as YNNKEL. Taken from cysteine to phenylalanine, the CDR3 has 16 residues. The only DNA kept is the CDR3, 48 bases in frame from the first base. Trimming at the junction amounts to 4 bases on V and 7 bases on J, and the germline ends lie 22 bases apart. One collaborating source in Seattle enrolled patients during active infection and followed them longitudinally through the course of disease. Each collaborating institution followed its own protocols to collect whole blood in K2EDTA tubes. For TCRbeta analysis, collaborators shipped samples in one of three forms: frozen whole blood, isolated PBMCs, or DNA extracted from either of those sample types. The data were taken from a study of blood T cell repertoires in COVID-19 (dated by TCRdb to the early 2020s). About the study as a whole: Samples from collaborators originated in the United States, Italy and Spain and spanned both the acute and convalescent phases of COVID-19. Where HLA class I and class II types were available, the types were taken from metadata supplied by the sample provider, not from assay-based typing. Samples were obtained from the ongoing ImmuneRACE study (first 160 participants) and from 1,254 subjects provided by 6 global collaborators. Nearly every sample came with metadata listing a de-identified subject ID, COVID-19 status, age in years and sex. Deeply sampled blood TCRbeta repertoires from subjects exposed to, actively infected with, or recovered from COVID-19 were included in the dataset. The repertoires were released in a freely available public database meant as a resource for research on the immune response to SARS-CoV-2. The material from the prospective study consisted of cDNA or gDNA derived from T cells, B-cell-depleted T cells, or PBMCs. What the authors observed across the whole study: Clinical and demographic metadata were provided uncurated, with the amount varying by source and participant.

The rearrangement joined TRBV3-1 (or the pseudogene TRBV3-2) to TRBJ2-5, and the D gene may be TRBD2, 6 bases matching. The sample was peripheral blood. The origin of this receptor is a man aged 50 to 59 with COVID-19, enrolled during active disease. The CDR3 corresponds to CASSPGEGLSGGTQYF. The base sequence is TGTGCCAGCAGCCCAGGCGAGGGGCTCTCCGGGGGGACCCAGTACTTC.